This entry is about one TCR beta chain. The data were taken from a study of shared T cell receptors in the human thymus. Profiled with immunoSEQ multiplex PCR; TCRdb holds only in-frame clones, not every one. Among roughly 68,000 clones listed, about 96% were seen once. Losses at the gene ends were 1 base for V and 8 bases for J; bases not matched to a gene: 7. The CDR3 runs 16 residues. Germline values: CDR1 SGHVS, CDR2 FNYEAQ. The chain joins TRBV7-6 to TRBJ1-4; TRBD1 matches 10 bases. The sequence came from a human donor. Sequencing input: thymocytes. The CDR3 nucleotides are TGTGCCAGCAGCTTAGTGGGGGACAGGGGATGGGAAAAACTGTTTTTT. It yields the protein CASSLVGDRGWEKLFF.